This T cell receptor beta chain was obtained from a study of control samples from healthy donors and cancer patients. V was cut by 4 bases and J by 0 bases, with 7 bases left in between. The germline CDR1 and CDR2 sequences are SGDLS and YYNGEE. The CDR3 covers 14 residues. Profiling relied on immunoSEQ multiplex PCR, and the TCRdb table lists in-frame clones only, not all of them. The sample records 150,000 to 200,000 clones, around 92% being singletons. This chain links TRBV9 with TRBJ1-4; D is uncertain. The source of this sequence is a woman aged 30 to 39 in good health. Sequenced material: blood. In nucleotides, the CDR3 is TGTGCCAGCAGCATGGATACAACTAATGAAAAACTGTTTTTT. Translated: CASSMDTTNEKLFF.